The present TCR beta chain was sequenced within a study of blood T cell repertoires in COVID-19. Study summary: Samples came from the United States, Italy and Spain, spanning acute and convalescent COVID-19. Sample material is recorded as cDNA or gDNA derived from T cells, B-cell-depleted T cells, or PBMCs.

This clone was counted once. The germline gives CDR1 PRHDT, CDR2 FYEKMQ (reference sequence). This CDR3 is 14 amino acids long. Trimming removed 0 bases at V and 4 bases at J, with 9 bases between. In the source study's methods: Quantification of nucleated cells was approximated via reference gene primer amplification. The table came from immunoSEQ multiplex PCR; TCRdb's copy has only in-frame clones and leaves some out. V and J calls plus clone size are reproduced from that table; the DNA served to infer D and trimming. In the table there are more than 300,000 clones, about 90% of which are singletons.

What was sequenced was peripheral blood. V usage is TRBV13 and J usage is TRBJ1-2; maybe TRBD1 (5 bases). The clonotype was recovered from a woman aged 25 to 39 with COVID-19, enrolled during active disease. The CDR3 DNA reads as TGTGCCAGCAGCTTAGGAGGGGATACCTATGGCTACACCTTC. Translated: CASSLGGDTYGYTF.